The sequence of this TCR beta chain was determined in a study of cytomegalovirus exposure and HLA in healthy donors. Notes on the study in general: Researchers left out some V segments, among them TRBV6-2 and TRBV6-3, as indistinguishable.

In regard to this clone: What it recognizes is unknown. The junction shows a germline mismatch at one end, possibly a read error.

In the PCR, 60 Vbeta and 13 Jbeta primers were used. Sequenced by immunoSEQ multiplex PCR; TCRdb stores in-frame clones only, minus some. The top ten hold roughly 2% of the sample, which has 70,000 or so clones, about nine tenths seen once. Germline CDR1 is SEHNR and CDR2 is FQNEAQ (reference sequence). CDR3 length equals 13 residues. This TCR derives from a woman aged 25 to 39 in good health and CMV-seronegative. The chain combines TRBV7-9 with TRBJ1-2; TRBD1 matches 9 bases. Sequenced material: PBMCs. CDR3 nucleotide sequence: TGTTCCAGCAGCTCGGGACAGGGAGGCGGCTACACCTTC. Its translation is CSSSSGQGGGYTF.